Below are 5 T cell receptor beta chains sequenced from a single sample in a study of CD4 T cells in relation to SARS-CoV-2 and coronaviruses. Data came from immunoSEQ multiplex PCR; TCRdb stores just in-frame clones and leaves some out. The table has just over 25,000 clones, around 76% seen once. CD4+ T cells from unexposed donors were obtained before the COVID-19 pandemic (2011-2018). Isolation of CD4+ T cells took place after roughly nine days in culture. The antigens of these receptors remain unknown. The specimen sequenced was CD4+ T cells from PBMCs, cultured in vitro. Every receptor here comes from a human donor in good health.

The chain has TRBV20-1 and TRBJ2-5; TRBD2 aligns across 7 bases. This CDR3 is built from 14 residues. Trimming removed 3 bases from V and 7 bases from J; junction bases left unmatched: 11. The germline V gene encodes CDR1 DFQATT and CDR2 SNEGSKA (reference sequence). The CDR3 reads CSASHLSGHGTQYF. The DNA for the CDR3 is TGCAGTGCTAGTCACCTTAGCGGGCACGGGACCCAGTACTTC.

The genes are TRBV4-3 and TRBJ1-1; D not resolved. Trimming stripped 2 bases from V and 2 bases from J, with 9 bases between. The CDR3 contains 14 residues. Germline CDR1 is LGHNA and CDR2 is YSLEER. CDR3 DNA: TGCGCCAGCAGCCAATACCGGGCTAACACTGAAGCTTTCTTT. The encoded protein is CASSQYRANTEAFF.

The rearrangement joins TRBV7-2 to TRBJ2-3; the D gene could be TRBD1 or TRBD2 (5 bases each). Trimming stripped 5 bases from V and 2 bases from J, with 11 bases between. Germline V lookup: CDR1 SGHTA, CDR2 FQGNSA. The CDR3 loop spans 14 amino acids. CDR3 in amino acids: CASSVRDHTDTQYF. DNA for the CDR3: TGTGCCAGCAGCGTACGGGACCACACAGATACGCAGTATTTT.

This sequence joins TRBV6-1 and TRBJ2-7; weak D call: TRBD1 (5 bases). The CDR3 is made up of 13 amino acids. The germline gives CDR1 MNHNS, CDR2 SASEGT. Trimming pared 2 bases from V and 5 bases from J, leaving 10 bases between. The CDR3, as DNA: TGTGCCAGCAGTGAATTCAGGGTAAACGAGCAGTACTTC. Residues: CASSEFRVNEQYF.

The chain combines TRBV28 with TRBJ2-7; 7 positions agree with TRBD1. V dropped 5 bases and J dropped 4; count of bases not matched to a gene: 8. Germline V gives CDR1 MDHEN, CDR2 SYDVKM. CDR3 length: 14 residues. CDR3 nucleotides: TGTGCCAGCAGTACGGGACAGATTATTTACGAGCAGTACTTC. Translating gives CASSTGQIIYEQYF.